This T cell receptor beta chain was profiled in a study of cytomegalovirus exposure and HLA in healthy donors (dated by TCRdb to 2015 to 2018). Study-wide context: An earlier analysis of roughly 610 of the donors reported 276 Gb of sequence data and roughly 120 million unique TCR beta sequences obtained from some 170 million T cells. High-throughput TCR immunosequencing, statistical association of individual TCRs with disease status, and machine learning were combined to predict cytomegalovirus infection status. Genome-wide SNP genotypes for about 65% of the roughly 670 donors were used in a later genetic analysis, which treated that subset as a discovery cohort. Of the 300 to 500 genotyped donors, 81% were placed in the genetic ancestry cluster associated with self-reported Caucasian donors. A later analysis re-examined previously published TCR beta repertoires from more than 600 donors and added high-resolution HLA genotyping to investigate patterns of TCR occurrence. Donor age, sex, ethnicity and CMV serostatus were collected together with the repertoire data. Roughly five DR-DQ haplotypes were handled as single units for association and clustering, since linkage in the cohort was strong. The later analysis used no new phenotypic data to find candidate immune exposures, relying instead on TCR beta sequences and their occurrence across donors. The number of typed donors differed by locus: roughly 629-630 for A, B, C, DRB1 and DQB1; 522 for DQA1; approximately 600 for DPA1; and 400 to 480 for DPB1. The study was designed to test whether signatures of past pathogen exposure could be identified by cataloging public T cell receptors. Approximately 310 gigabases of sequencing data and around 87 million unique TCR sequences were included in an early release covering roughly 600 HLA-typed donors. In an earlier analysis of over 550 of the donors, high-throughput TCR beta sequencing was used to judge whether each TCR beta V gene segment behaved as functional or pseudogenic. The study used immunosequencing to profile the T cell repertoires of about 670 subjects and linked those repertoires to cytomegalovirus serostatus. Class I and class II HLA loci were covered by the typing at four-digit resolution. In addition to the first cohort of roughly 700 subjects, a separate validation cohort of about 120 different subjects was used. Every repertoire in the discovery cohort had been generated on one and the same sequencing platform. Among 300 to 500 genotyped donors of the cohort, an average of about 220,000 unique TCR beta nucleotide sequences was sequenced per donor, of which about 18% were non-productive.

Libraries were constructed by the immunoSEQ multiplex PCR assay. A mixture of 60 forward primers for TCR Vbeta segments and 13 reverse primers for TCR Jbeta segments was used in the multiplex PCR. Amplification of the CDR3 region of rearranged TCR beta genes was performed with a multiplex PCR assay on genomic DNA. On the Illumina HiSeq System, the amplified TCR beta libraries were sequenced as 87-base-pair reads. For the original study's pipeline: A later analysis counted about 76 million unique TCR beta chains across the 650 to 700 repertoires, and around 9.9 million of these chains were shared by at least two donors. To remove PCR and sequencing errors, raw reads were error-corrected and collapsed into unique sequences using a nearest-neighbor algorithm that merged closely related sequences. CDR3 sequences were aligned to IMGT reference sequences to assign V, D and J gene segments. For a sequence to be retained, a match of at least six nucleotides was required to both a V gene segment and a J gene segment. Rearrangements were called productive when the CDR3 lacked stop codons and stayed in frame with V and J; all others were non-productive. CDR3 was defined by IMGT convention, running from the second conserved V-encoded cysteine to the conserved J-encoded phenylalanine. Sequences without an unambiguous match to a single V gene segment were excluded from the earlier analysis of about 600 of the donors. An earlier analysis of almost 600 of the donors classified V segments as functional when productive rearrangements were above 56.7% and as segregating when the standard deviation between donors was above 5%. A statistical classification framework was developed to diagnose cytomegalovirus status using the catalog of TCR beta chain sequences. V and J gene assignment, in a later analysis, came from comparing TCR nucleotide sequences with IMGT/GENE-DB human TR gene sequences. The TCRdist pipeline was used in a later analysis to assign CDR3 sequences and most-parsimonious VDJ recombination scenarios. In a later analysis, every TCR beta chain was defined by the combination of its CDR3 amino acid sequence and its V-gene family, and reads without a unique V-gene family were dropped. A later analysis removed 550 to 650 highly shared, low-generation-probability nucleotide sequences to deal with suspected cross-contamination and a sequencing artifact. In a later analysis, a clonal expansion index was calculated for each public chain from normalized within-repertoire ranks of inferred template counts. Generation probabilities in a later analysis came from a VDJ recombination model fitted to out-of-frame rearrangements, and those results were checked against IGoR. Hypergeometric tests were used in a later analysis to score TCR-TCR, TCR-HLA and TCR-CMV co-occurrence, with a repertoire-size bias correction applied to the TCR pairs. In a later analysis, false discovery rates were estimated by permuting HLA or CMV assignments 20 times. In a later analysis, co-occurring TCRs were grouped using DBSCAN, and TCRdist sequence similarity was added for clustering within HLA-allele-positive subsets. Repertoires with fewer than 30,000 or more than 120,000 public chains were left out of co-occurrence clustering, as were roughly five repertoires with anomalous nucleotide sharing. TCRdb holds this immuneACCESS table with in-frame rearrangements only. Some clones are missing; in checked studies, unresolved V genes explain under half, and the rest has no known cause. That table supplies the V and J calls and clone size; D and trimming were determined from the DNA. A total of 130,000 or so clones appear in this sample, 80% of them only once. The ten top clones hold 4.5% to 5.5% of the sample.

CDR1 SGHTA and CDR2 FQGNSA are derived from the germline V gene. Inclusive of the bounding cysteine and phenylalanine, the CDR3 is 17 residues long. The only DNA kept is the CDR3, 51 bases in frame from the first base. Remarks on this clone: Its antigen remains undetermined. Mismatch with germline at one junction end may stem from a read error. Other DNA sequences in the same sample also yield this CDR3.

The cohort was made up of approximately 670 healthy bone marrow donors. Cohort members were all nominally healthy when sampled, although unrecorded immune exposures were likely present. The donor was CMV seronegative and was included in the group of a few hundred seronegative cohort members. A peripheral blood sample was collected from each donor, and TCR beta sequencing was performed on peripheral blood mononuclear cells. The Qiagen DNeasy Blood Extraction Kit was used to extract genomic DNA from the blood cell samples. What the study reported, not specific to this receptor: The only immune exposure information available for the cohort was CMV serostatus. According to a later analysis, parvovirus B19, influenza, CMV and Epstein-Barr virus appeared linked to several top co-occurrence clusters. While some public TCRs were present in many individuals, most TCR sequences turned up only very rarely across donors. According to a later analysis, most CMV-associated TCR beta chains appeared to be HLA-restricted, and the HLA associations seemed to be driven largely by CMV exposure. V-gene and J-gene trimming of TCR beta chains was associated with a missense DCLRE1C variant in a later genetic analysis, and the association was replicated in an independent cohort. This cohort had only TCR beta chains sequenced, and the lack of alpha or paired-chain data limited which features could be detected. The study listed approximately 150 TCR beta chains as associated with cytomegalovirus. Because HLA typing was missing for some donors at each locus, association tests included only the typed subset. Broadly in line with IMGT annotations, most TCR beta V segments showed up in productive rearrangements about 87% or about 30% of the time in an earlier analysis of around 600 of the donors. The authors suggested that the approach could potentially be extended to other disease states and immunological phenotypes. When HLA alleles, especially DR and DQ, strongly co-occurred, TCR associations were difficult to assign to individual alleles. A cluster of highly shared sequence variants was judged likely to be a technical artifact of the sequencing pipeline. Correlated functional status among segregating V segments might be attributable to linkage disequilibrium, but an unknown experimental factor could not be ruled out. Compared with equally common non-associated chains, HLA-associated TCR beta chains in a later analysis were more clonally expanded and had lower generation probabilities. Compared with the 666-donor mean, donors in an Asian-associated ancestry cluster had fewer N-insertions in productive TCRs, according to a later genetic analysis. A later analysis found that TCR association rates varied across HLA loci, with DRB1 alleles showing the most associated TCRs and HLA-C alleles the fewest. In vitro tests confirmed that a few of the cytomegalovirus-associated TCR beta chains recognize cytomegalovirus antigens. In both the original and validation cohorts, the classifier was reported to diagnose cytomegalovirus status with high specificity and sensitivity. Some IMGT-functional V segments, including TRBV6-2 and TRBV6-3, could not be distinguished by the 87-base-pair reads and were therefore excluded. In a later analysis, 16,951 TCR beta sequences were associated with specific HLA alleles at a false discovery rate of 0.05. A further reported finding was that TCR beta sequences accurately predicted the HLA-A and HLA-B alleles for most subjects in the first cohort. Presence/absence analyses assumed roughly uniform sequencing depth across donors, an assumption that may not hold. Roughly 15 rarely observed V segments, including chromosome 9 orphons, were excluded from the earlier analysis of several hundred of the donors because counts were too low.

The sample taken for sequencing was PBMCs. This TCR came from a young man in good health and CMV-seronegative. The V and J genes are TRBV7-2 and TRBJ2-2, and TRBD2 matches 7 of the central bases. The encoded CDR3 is CASSPRRSGRATGELFF. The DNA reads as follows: TGTGCCAGCAGCCCCCGGAGGAGTGGGAGGGCCACCGGAGAGCTGTTTTTT.